This TCR beta chain was recorded in a study of cytomegalovirus exposure and HLA in healthy donors. With 60 Vbeta and 13 Jbeta primers, the PCR was carried out. TCRdb's copy holds only in-frame clones and misses some; the assay was immunoSEQ multiplex PCR. The sample consists of roughly 80,000 clones, 65% to 85% of them appearing once. Germline CDR1 and CDR2: MDHEN and SYDVKM. This CDR3 has 15 amino acids. V shed 7 bases and J 4 bases; nucleotides not matched to a gene: 10. The chain joins TRBV28 to TRBJ2-7; TRBD1 aligns across 10 bases. This TCR came from a man between 60 and 75 years old in good health and CMV-seropositive. The sequencing sample was made of PBMCs. DNA for the CDR3: TGTGCCAGCATTCCCACGGGACAGGGGAAATACGAGCAGTACTTC. Protein product: CASIPTGQGKYEQYF.